Each of the 3 T cell receptor beta chains below was sequenced from the same sample in a study of T cell repertoires in cytomegalovirus infection. TCRdb re-analysed the reads in MiXCR, keeping a single row per CDR3 protein. The sample shows around 300,000 distinct CDR3 sequences, 20% to 25% of them seen only once. No antigen is known for these receptors. Sequencing was performed on cultured PBMCs, taken from culture after CMV antigen stimulation. The receptors come from a human donor in good health (CMV status not recorded). Some clones in this sample may be carry-over from other donors' samples.

The table lists this clonotype with a few counts. This chain uses TRBV20-1 with TRBJ1-4, with D perhaps TRBD1 (5 bases). V lost 2 bases to trimming and J lost 3 bases, with 7 bases between them. The CDR3 covers 13 residues. From germline, CDR1 is DFQATT and CDR2 SNEGSKA (reference sequence). The CDR3 loop reads CSARQGANEKLFF. The CDR3 nucleotides read TGCAGTGCTAGACAGGGCGCTAATGAAAAACTGTTTTTT.

There are a few counts of this clonotype. V usage is TRBV7-6 and J usage is TRBJ2-2; TRBD2 matches at 12 bases. The CDR3 is made up of 16 amino acids. Germline assignment: CDR1 SGHVS and CDR2 FNYEAQ. V dropped 5 bases and J dropped 6; count of bases not matched to a gene: 7. The CDR3 region is CASSLTSGRSPGELFF. The CDR3 region has the DNA TGTGCCAGCAGCCTAACTAGCGGGAGGAGTCCCGGGGAGCTGTTTTTT.

The chain is built from TRBV29-1 and TRBJ2-5; D uncertain. Germline CDR1 is SQVTM and CDR2 is ANQGSEA. V shed 7 bases and J shed 5 bases, with 8 bases lying between them. The length of the CDR3 is 10 residues. CDR3 sequence: CSGGSETQYF. CDR3 coding DNA: TGCAGCGGGGGATCGGAGACCCAGTACTTC.